These 4 T cell receptor beta chains share one sample of origin, sequenced in a study of blood T cells in healthy people across ages. Next came a second PCR, run for about 7 to 12 cycles, which used a sample-barcoded 5' primer along with a J-beta primer mix. TCRdb analysed the 5' RACE reads with MiXCR anew, one entry per CDR3 protein. This sample has about 1.6 million distinct CDR3 sequences, with about 35% found just once. Sequenced sample: blood. These TCRs come from a woman aged 25 to 39 in good health.

V and J are TRBV29-1 and TRBJ1-2; no clear D gene. Germline CDR1 is SQVTM and CDR2 is ANQGSEA. Trimming took off 1 base at V and 4 bases at J, with 4 bases between the two ends. The CDR3 is made up of 11 amino acids. The CDR3 here is CSVEVAYGYTF. In DNA, the CDR3 is TGCAGCGTTGAAGTTGCCTATGGCTACACCTTC.

The chain is built from TRBV30 and TRBJ2-1; maybe TRBD2 (5 bases). Trimming took off 0 bases at V and 0 bases at J, with 9 bases between the two ends. This CDR3 region has 15 residues. Germline CDR1 and CDR2: GTSNPN and SVGIG (reference sequence). In nucleotides, the CDR3 is TGTGCCTGGAGTGTGGAGGACCTCTCCTACAATGAGCAGTTCTTC. It encodes CAWSVEDLSYNEQFF. The entire variable domain, with the rest obtained from reference TRBV30 and TRBJ2-1, is as follows: SQTIHQWPATLVQPVGSPLSLECTVEGTSNPNLYWYRQAAGRGLQLLFYSVGIGQISSEVPQNLSASRPQDRQFILSSKKLLLSDSGFYLCAWSVEDLSYNEQFFGPGTRLTVL.

J is TRBJ2-7 and V is TRBV10-3; D remains ambiguous. Per germline, CDR1 ENHRY and CDR2 SYGVKD. The CDR3 extends over 11 amino acids. Trimming shortened V by 5 bases and J by 3 bases, and 5 bases separated the two germline ends. The CDR3 sequence: CAISSLYEQYF. For the CDR3, the DNA is TGTGCCATCAGTTCCCTCTACGAGCAGTACTTC.

This chain links TRBV15 with TRBJ2-5; unclear D gene. Germline CDR1 reads LNHNV; CDR2 reads YYDKDF (reference sequence). V was shortened by 3 bases and J by 4 bases, with 9 bases between the two germline ends. The CDR3 is 13 amino acids. The CDR3 region has the DNA TGTGCCACCAGCAGCGGGCTAATAGAGACCCAGTACTTC. Amino acids: CATSSGLIETQYF.